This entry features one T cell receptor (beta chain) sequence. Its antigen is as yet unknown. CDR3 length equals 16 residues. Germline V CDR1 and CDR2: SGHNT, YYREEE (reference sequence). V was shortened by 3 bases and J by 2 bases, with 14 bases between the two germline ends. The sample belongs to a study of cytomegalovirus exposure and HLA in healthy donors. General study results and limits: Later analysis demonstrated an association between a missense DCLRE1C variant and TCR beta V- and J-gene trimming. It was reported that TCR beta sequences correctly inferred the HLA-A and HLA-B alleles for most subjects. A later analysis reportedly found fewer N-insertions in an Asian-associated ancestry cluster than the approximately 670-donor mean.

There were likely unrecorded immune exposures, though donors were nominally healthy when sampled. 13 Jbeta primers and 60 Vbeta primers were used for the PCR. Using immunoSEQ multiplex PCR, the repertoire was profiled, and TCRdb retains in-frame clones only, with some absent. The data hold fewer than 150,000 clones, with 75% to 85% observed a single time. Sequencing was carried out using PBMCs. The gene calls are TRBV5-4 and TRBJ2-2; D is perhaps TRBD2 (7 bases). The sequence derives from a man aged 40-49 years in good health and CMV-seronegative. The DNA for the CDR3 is TGTGCCAGCAGCTGGGGGGGGACATCAAACACCGGGGAGCTGTTTTTT. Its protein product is CASSWGGTSNTGELFF. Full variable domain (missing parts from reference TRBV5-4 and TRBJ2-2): ETGVTQSPTHLIKTRGQQVTLRCSSQSGHNTVSWYQQALGQGPQFIFQYYREEENGRGNFPPRFSGLQFPNYSSELNVNALELDDSALYLCASSWGGTSNTGELFFGEGSRLTVL.